This TCR beta chain appears in the sequencing data of a study of technical replicates of blood from a few donors (dated by TCRdb to 2016 to 2017). From the cysteine up to the phenylalanine, the CDR3 has a length of 12 residues. Solely the CDR3 DNA is kept, with 36 bases framed from the first base. Per the germline V gene (reference sequence), MNHNY is the CDR1 and SVGAGI is the CDR2. The junction shows trimming of 7 bases on V and 8 bases on J, and the gene matches do not reach 6 bases of it. With respect to this clone: Its antigen is currently not known. Per-nucleotide qualities are absent, and no much larger clonotype sits a single base away.

Library method: the immunoSEQ multiplex PCR assay. In its TCRdb copy, this immuneACCESS table keeps in-frame sequences only and misses some clones. Where compared with another copy, unresolved V genes explain less than half of these, and the others have no known cause. The sample contains some 66,000 clones, around 87% of them found a single time. The top ten clones comprise 4% to 5% of the sample. The V and J genes are TRBV6-6 and TRBJ1-2; 8 central bases correspond to TRBD1. This clonotype was obtained from a human donor in good health. Some clones in this sample may be carry-over from other donors' samples. The material sequenced was PBMCs. The CDR3 region reads CASTRQGKGYTF. The sequenced DNA is TGTGCCAGCACCCGACAGGGGAAGGGCTACACCTTC.